These T cell receptor beta chains were read from a single sample in a study of long-term antiretroviral therapy in people with HIV. Data came from immunoSEQ multiplex PCR; TCRdb stores just in-frame clones and leaves some out. The data contain approximately 20,000 clones, over 80% of them seen just once; the ten biggest clones take up around 4%. The specimen was unsorted PBMCs, collected 2.1 years after starting antiretroviral therapy. The receptor set was obtained from a man aged 18 to 29 with HIV. CDR3s include the opening cysteine and the closing phenylalanine or tryptophan. D genes are given only for firm matches. The listing skips clone size in some rows; elsewhere it reads once, few, many or a size class.

TRBV10-3	.	TRBJ2-7	.	TGTGCCATCAGTCAGGGTGTCTACGAGCAGTACTTC	CAISQGVYEQYF
TRBV6-5	once	TRBJ2-7	TRBD1	TGTGCCAGCAGTGTAACAGGGGGGCACTACGAGCAGTACTTC	CASSVTGGHYEQYF
TRBV4-2	.	TRBJ2-7	.	TGTGCCAGCAGCCAACTTCCGAGTACCTACGAGCAGTACTTC	CASSQLPSTYEQYF
TRBV6-5	.	TRBJ1-1	TRBD1	TGTGCCAGCATGCTACAGGGGGCTGAAGCTTTCTTT	CASMLQGAEAFF
TRBV6-6	.	TRBJ1-4	.	TGTGCCAGCAGTTACGGCGAGGGGAATGAAAAACTGTTTTTT	CASSYGEGNEKLFF
TRBV5-1	.	TRBJ2-5	TRBD1	TGCGCCAGCACGACGATGGGACAGGGGCAAGAGACCCAGTACTTC	CASTTMGQGQETQYF
TRBV7-9	.	TRBJ1-2	.	TGTGCCAGCAAAGGAGAAGGCTATGGCTACACCTTC	CASKGEGYGYTF
TRBV14	.	TRBJ2-1	TRBD2	TGTGCCAGCAGCCAAGTCAGCGGGGGGTCCTACAATGAGCAGTTCTTC	CASSQVSGGSYNEQFF
TRBV9	.	TRBJ2-7	.	TGTGCCAGCAGCGCCCCGTTAGGACGCAACCCAGGTTTGGACGAGCAGTACTTC	CASSAPLGRNPGLDEQYF
TRBV9	.	TRBJ2-7	TRBD2	TGTGCCAGCAGCGTAGACCCGGGACTAGTCGACGAGCAGTACTTC	CASSVDPGLVDEQYF
TRBV9	.	TRBJ1-1	.	TGTGCCAGCAGCGTAGTTGGGGGGAATGAAGCTTTCTTT	CASSVVGGNEAFF
TRBV7-2	.	TRBJ1-4	.	TGTGCCAGCAGCCGTGGCAGGGGAGCTAATGAAAAACTGTTTTTT	CASSRGRGANEKLFF
TRBV12-2	.	TRBJ1-3	.	TGTGCAAGTCGCGTCACACAGGGGGCGACCCACACCTCTGGAAACACCATATATTTT	CASRVTQGATHTSGNTIYF
TRBV2	.	TRBJ1-4	TRBD1	TGTGCCAGCGGGACAGAGAATGAAAAACTGTTTTTT	CASGTENEKLFF
TRBV7-2	few	TRBJ1-2	.	TGTGCCAGCAGCTCTGAGCTCTACTATGGCTACACCTTC	CASSSELYYGYTF
TRBV11-2	.	TRBJ2-1	.	TGTGCCAGCAGCCTAGGAGGGGCATCCTACAATGAGCAGTTCTTC	CASSLGGASYNEQFF
TRBV15	.	TRBJ1-1	.	TGTGCCACCAGCAGAAGGACGGGGTCTGAAGCTTTCTTT	CATSRRTGSEAFF
TRBV7-6	.	TRBJ2-1	.	TGTGCCAGCAGCTTAGGGACAGACGCCTACAATGAGCAGTTCTTC	CASSLGTDAYNEQFF
TRBV29-1	.	TRBJ2-5	.	TGCAGCGTTGTTGCAGGGGTAGAGACCCAGTACTTC	CSVVAGVETQYF
TRBV11-1	.	TRBJ1-2	TRBD1	TGTGCCAGCAGCCCCACAGGGGGTTTTGGTGGCTACACCTTC	CASSPTGGFGGYTF
TRBV19	few	TRBJ1-1	.	TGTGCCAGTAGGCATGGGAACACTGAAGCTTTCTTT	CASRHGNTEAFF
TRBV7-6	.	TRBJ1-6	.	TGTGCCAGCAGCTTAGCCGAAATCCGGTCACCCCTCCACTTT	CASSLAEIRSPLHF
TRBV7-8	.	TRBJ1-4	.	TGTGCCAGCAGCATAACCGGGACTGATGGCGAAAAACTGTTTTTT	CASSITGTDGEKLFF
TRBV21-1	.	TRBJ1-1	.	TGTGCCAGCAGCGCCCAGGGGTTGAACACTGAAGCTTTCTTT	CASSAQGLNTEAFF
TRBV27	.	TRBJ2-3	.	TGTGCCAGCAGTTTATACATAGACGCTAGCACAGATACGCAGTATTTT	CASSLYIDASTDTQYF
TRBV4-3	.	TRBJ2-2	.	TGCGCCAGCAGCCAAGAGGGCCGAACCTTGGAGAACACCGGGGAGCTGTTTTTT	CASSQEGRTLENTGELFF
TRBV4-2	.	TRBJ2-7	.	TGTGCCAGCAGCCACGGGAAGAGCCGCTACGAGCAGTACTTC	CASSHGKSRYEQYF
TRBV28	.	TRBJ1-4	.	TGTGCCAGCAGTGAAGGCGGGGGTTCTTGGGGTGAAAAACTGTTTTTT	CASSEGGGSWGEKLFF
TRBV7-8	.	TRBJ2-3	.	TGTGCCAGCAGCTTAGGACCACAGGGTAGCACAGATACGCAGTATTTT	CASSLGPQGSTDTQYF
TRBV27	.	TRBJ1-6	.	TGTGCCAGCAGTTTAGTCGGTGGGGGGAAGGGTTCACCCCTCCACTTT	CASSLVGGGKGSPLHF
TRBV19	.	TRBJ1-1	.	TGTGCCAGCTGGGGCGGCGCTGAAGCTTTCTTT	CASWGGAEAFF
TRBV7-2	.	TRBJ1-2	.	TGTGCCAGCAGCGATTCCCCAGGGAGCTATGGCTACACCTTC	CASSDSPGSYGYTF
TRBV4-3	.	TRBJ1-4	.	TGCGCCAGCAGCCAAGAAGCCTGGCCTAATGAAAAACTGTTTTTT	CASSQEAWPNEKLFF
TRBV30	.	TRBJ1-3	.	TGTGCCTGGGCCTTGAGGGGTACAGGAAACACCATATATTTT	CAWALRGTGNTIYF
TRBV7-2	.	TRBJ2-5	TRBD1	TGTGCCAGCAGCTTAGCCAGGGACAGGAGGACAGAGACCCAGTACTTC	CASSLARDRRTETQYF
TRBV5-4	.	TRBJ1-6	.	TGTGCCAGCAGCTTGGGGACAAAAAGCTCCTATAATTCACCCCTCCACTTT	CASSLGTKSSYNSPLHF
TRBV30	.	TRBJ2-7	.	TGTGCCTGGGGCCCAAGTCATTACGAGCAGTACTTC	CAWGPSHYEQYF
TRBV19	.	TRBJ1-2	.	TGTGCCAGTAATCAGGATCCCGGCCCTAATGGCTACACCTTC	CASNQDPGPNGYTF
TRBV27	.	TRBJ2-7	.	TGTGCCAGCAGTTCGAACCCCTACGAGCAGTACTTC	CASSSNPYEQYF
TRBV4-1	.	TRBJ1-6	.	TGCGCCAGCAGCCAAGACGGCAGTGGCCTTAATTCACCCCTCCACTTT	CASSQDGSGLNSPLHF
TRBV7-3	.	TRBJ1-1	.	TGTGCCAGCAGCTTAACAGGGGCAGGGGACACTGAAGCTTTCTTT	CASSLTGAGDTEAFF
TRBV6-5	.	TRBJ2-1	.	TGTGCCAGCAGCCCGGTGCTCGGGATTGAGCAGTTCTTC	CASSPVLGIEQFF
TRBV19	.	TRBJ2-7	.	TGTGCCAGTACTACAACCGCTCGAGTGGGGCACGAGCAGTACTTC	CASTTTARVGHEQYF
TRBV27	.	TRBJ2-7	TRBD2	TGTGCCAGCGCGGGGGGCTCCTACGAGCAGTACTTC	CASAGGSYEQYF
TRBV2	.	TRBJ2-7	.	TGTGCCAGCACCCGCGAACCTGGCTCCCCCTACGAGCAGTACTTC	CASTREPGSPYEQYF
TRBV5-1	.	TRBJ2-7	TRBD1	TGCGCCAGCAGCTTGGCGCGGACAGGGGGCGACGAGCAGTACTTC	CASSLARTGGDEQYF
TRBV7-9	few	TRBJ1-6	.	TGTGCCAGCAGCTTATCCCAGTTGAATTCACCCCTCCACTTT	CASSLSQLNSPLHF
TRBV7-2	.	TRBJ2-6	.	TGTGCCAGCAGCTTCCGGGGCCCCAGCTCTGGGGCCAACGTCCTGACTTTC	CASSFRGPSSGANVLTF
TRBV7-3	once	TRBJ1-2	.	TGTGCCCGGGGGGGGCTTTGGGGCTACACCTTC	CARGGLWGYTF
TRBV9	.	TRBJ2-7	.	TGTGCCAGCAGCGCCCCTCGAGGTGTTAAGTCGGGAGACTACGAGCAGTACTTC	CASSAPRGVKSGDYEQYF
TRBV4-1	.	TRBJ1-2	.	TGCGCCAGCAGCCCCGGACAGAACCCATATGGCTACACCTTC	CASSPGQNPYGYTF
TRBV13	.	TRBJ2-7	.	TGTGCCAGCAGCCTTTGGGGGGTGCCCTACGAGCAGTACTTC	CASSLWGVPYEQYF
TRBV18	.	TRBJ1-3	.	TGTGCCAGCTCACCGGGTGGAAACACCATATATTTT	CASSPGGNTIYF
TRBV18	.	TRBJ1-4	.	TGTGCCAGCTCACCACCCGGGGAATTGGATGAAAAACTGTTTTTT	CASSPPGELDEKLFF
TRBV4-3	.	TRBJ1-5	TRBD1	TGCGCCAGCAGCCAGTACGACAGGGGAGATCAGCCCCAGCATTTT	CASSQYDRGDQPQHF